The T cell receptor beta chain under discussion was sequenced for a study of T cell clonality in common variable immunodeficiency. Study-level findings and limits: Fewer TCRbeta clones were shared among CVID subjects than controls. Fewer deletions and N-nucleotide insertions were reportedly seen in common variable immunodeficiency TCR beta sequences.

Sequencing was performed with immunoSEQ multiplex PCR; in TCRdb, only in-frame clones are kept and a portion is missing. The sample holds over 15,000 clones, and no clone turns up only once. In its sample, this clone was seen a few times. Its antigen remains unidentified. The read ends 3 residues early relative to the CDR3; the germline J gene fills the gap. From germline, CDR1 is SGHTA and CDR2 FQGNSA. With 2 bases clipped from V and 7 bases from J, the junction kept 4 bases outside the gene matches. The CDR3 is 15 amino acids. The sample taken for sequencing was peripheral blood mononuclear cells. The J gene is TRBJ2-2, the V gene TRBV7-2; TRBD2 agrees at 10 bases. The receptor comes from a human donor with common variable immunodeficiency. The DNA read from the CDR3 is TGTGCCAGCAGCTTAAAGCGGGGGGGCGTCGGGGAG. It codes for CASSLKRGGVGE. The whole CDR3 reads CASSLKRGGVGELFF.